This T cell receptor (beta chain) was recorded in a study of T cell repertoires in cytomegalovirus infection. The overall study: Epitope selection comprised recently identified HLA-C-restricted CMV epitopes and well-studied HLA-B-restricted CMV epitopes.

General study results and limits: Frequencies of public TCR beta families were cumulated, and this identified carriers of CMV plus the relevant HLA. Dominating the ex vivo response were HLA-C-restricted CMV-specific TCR beta clonotypes.

Of note for this clonotype: What it recognizes is unknown.

TCRdb reprocessed the reads with MiXCR, giving one entry per CDR3 protein. The repertoire includes hundreds of thousands of distinct CDR3 sequences, about 30% of them detected once, and around a sixth sits in the top ten. The V gene lost 3 bases and the J gene lost 7 bases, with 12 bases spanning the gap. Germline V gene data show CDR1 as MDHEN and CDR2 as SYDVKM. The CDR3 is 14 residues long. This receptor was obtained from a human donor in good health (CMV status not recorded). Some clones in this sample may be carry-over from other donors' samples. V is TRBV28 and J is TRBJ1-4, with D maybe TRBD1 (5 bases). Specimen: cultured PBMCs, collected from culture after CMV antigen stimulation. Here the CDR3 DNA reads TGTGCCAGCAGTTTCCGGGCAGGGAGTGAAAAACTGTTTTTT. Translation: CASSFRAGSEKLFF.